The 13 T cell receptor beta chains reported below all come from one sample, sequenced in a study of blood T cell repertoires in COVID-19. Here immunoSEQ multiplex PCR was the method, and the copy in TCRdb shows in-frame clones only, minus some. The repertoire holds approximately 52,000 clones, with about 85% as singletons. The material sequenced was peripheral blood. These receptors were taken from a human donor in a cohort sampled during active COVID-19.

The chain links TRBV18 to TRBJ1-1; no reliable D call. The germline V and J ends were trimmed by 2 bases and 2 bases, with 6 bases remaining between them. In germline, CDR1 is KGHSH, CDR2 LQKENI. This CDR3 contains 13 residues. The CDR3 region has the DNA TGTGCCAGCTCACCAAACACCAACACTGAAGCTTTCTTT. Translation: CASSPNTNTEAFF. The whole variable domain, remainder taken from reference TRBV18 and TRBJ1-1, is NAGVMQNPRHLVRRRGQEARLRCSPMKGHSHVYWYRQLPEEGLKFMVYLQKENIIDESGMPKERFSAEFPKEGPSILRIQQVVRGDSAAYFCASSPNTNTEAFFGQGTRLTVV.

In DNA form, the CDR3 reads TGTGCCAGCAGTTTCGGGCTAGCGGAAGAGACCCAGTACTTC. It is translated as CASSFGLAEETQYF. The chain links TRBV28 to TRBJ2-5, with 7 nucleotides matching TRBD2. CDR3 size: 14 residues. V shed 3 bases, J shed 3 bases, and the junction held 4 bases outside the gene matches. The germline V gene has CDR1 MDHEN and CDR2 SYDVKM.

The chain combines TRBV29-1 with TRBJ2-7; D unclear. The V end was cut by 3 bases, the J end by 2 bases, with 14 bases between. This CDR3 region has 14 residues. Looked up from germline, CDR1 is SQVTM and CDR2 is ANQGSEA. Written as DNA, the CDR3 is TGCAGCGTTGAGTGGGTGGGCAGAGCCTACGAGCAGTACTTC. It is translated as CSVEWVGRAYEQYF.

The gene calls are TRBV20-1 and TRBJ2-7; possibly TRBD2 for D (5 bases). Trimming left V 8 bases short and J 4 bases short, with 12 bases between. Germline V gene sequence: CDR1 DFQATT, CDR2 SNEGSKA (reference sequence). The CDR3 totals 11 residues. CDR3 protein: CSHGETYEQYF. CDR3 sequence (DNA): TGCAGTCACGGGGAAACTTACGAGCAGTACTTC.

The chain couples TRBV27 to TRBJ1-6, with 7 positions matching TRBD1. The junction had 9 bases not matched to a gene; V was cut back by 6 bases and J by 4 bases. Germline values: CDR1 MNHEY, CDR2 SMNVEV (reference sequence). This CDR3 spans 16 amino acids. The CDR3 region has the DNA TGTGCCAGCAGGATCAGGGGGACATTGTATAATTCACCCCTCCACTTT. Translating it yields CASRIRGTLYNSPLHF.

The rearrangement links TRBV19 to TRBJ2-1, with 7 positions matching TRBD2. Germline-derived CDR1 and CDR2 are LNHDA and SQIVND (reference sequence). The CDR3 is made up of 14 amino acids. Germline trimming cut 7 bases from V and 3 bases from J; bases unmatched to any gene: 6. CDR3 coding DNA: TGTGCCAGTACTCGGGGGAGGGGCTACAATGAGCAGTTCTTC. Protein product: CASTRGRGYNEQFF.

The rearrangement links TRBV7-8 to TRBJ2-3; 7 positions match TRBD2. Germline CDR1 SGHVS, CDR2 FQNEAQ. Trimming cost V 4 bases and J 7 bases; bases outside gene matches: 17. This CDR3 has 17 amino acids. The CDR3 reads CASSSPSRGRIGNTQYF. The CDR3 region has the DNA TGTGCCAGCAGCTCCCCTTCTCGCGGGAGAATCGGGAATACGCAGTATTTT.

The chain carries TRBV27 and TRBJ1-1; D is unresolved. The CDR3 is 15 amino acids. The V gene lost 0 bases and the J gene lost 1 base, with 9 bases spanning the gap. Germline V gives CDR1 MNHEY, CDR2 SMNVEV (reference sequence). CDR3 in DNA: TGTGCCAGCAGTTTATCCTGGGTAGCGAACACTGAAGCTTTCTTT. Translated: CASSLSWVANTEAFF.

The rearrangement links TRBV7-9 to TRBJ2-3, with 14 positions matching TRBD2. CDR3 size: 17 residues. Germline CDR1 and CDR2: SEHNR and FQNEAQ (reference sequence). V lost 5 bases to trimming and J lost 5 bases; unmatched junction nucleotides: 9. The CDR3 reads CASSPKGLAGVGDTQYF. The CDR3, as DNA: TGTGCCAGCAGCCCAAAGGGACTAGCGGGAGTAGGAGATACGCAGTATTTT.

This clone was counted once. The genes are TRBV29-1 and TRBJ2-3, with 12 positions matching TRBD1. The CDR3 length is 17 residues. Germline V lookup: CDR1 SQVTM, CDR2 ANQGSEA. Losses at the gene ends were 7 bases for V and 6 bases for J; bases not matched to a gene: 17. The CDR3 sequence: CSAQGSGTGGLWDTQYF. The CDR3 bases are TGCAGCGCCCAAGGGTCGGGGACAGGGGGCCTTTGGGATACGCAGTATTTT.

The chain joins TRBV11-3 to TRBJ2-7; TRBD2 aligns across 10 bases. The CDR3 is 14 amino acids. Losses at the gene ends were 5 bases for V and 4 bases for J; bases not matched to a gene: 5. Germline V gene sequence: CDR1 SGHNT, CDR2 YENEEA. CDR3 sequence: CASSTSGTGYEQYF. The CDR3 DNA sequence: TGTGCCAGCAGCACTAGCGGGACCGGGTACGAGCAGTACTTC. Full variable domain (remainder filled in from reference TRBV11-3 and TRBJ2-7): EAGVVQSPRYKIIEKKQPVAFWCNPISGHNTLYWYLQNLGQGPELLIRYENEEAVDDSQLPKDRFSAERLKGVDSTLKIQPAELGDSAVYLCASSTSGTGYEQYFGPGTRLTVT.

To note about this clone: One end of the junction fails to match germline, which may point to a read error. This chain connects TRBV11-3 to TRBJ2-2; TRBD1 might be the D (6 bases). Germline V gene sequence: CDR1 SGHNT, CDR2 YENEEA. There are 13 residues in the CDR3. Written as DNA, the CDR3 is TGTGCCAGCGGTTTCGGACAGACCGCGGAGCTGTTTTTT. As protein: CASGFGQTAELFF.

The chain carries TRBV18 and TRBJ2-7, with D maybe TRBD2 (6 bases). Germline CDR1 and CDR2: KGHSH and LQKENI. This CDR3 is 14 amino acids long. Trimming shortened V by 1 base and J by 1 base, and 8 bases separated the two germline ends. The CDR3 region is CASSPLRGSYEQYF. CDR3 bases: TGTGCCAGCTCACCACTGCGGGGATCCTACGAGCAGTACTTC.